The present TCR beta chain was sequenced within a study of T cell responses to AZD1222 COVID-19 vaccine. Study results and caveats: Among spike-specific TCRs, nearly half reportedly target unmutated variant regions. There were repertoire samples only from the period after the peak T cell response.

Profiling relied on immunoSEQ multiplex PCR, and the TCRdb table lists in-frame clones only, not all of them. The data contain more than 100,000 clones, approximately 89% of them singletons. Germline loops: CDR1 LGHNA, CDR2 YNFKEQ. Trimming removed 0 bases from V and 4 bases from J, with 13 bases in between. The CDR3 has 15 residues. As regards this clone: What it recognizes is unknown.

The specimen was peripheral blood, collected on day 0 of AZD1222 vaccination. The chain links TRBV4-2 to TRBJ2-7; unclear D gene. This TCR was recovered from an adult in good health. In DNA, the CDR3 is TGTGCCAGCAGCCAAGAGGTTGTTCCTAATTACGAGCAGTACTTC. Protein: CASSQEVVPNYEQYF.